This TCR beta chain appears in the sequencing data of a study of blood T cell repertoires in COVID-19. At the level of the study: Sample material is recorded as cDNA or gDNA derived from T cells, B-cell-depleted T cells, or PBMCs.

As originally analysed: Quantification of nucleated cells was approximated via reference gene primer amplification. Using immunoSEQ multiplex PCR, the repertoire was profiled, and TCRdb retains in-frame clones only, with some absent. V and J calls and clone size follow that table, whereas D and trimming were derived from the DNA. The sample lists about 160,000 clones; about nine tenths were seen once. Germline V gives CDR1 LNHDA, CDR2 SQIVND (reference sequence). The ends were cut back, 5 bases at V and 6 bases at J, with 14 bases in the middle. CDR3 length equals 15 residues. The sample was peripheral blood. The gene calls are TRBV19 and TRBJ1-6; D gene unclear. This sequence was found in a woman aged 55-69 years with active or convalescent COVID-19. CDR3 amino acids: CASSPAKRGNSPLHF. The CDR3 DNA is TGTGCCAGTAGTCCAGCAAAGCGGGGTAATTCACCCCTCCACTTT.